The T cell receptor beta chain under discussion was sequenced for a study of response to subunit inactivated influenza vaccine. Overall study results and limits: Each seasonal influenza vaccination, the authors suggested, recruits few new T cells.

TCRdb itself ran the RT-PCR reads through MiXCR, one entry per CDR3 protein. The sample has 500,000 to 650,000 distinct CDR3 sequences; 6% to 9% are singletons. CDR1 is MNHEY, CDR2 SVGEGT, per germline. The CDR3 extends over 16 amino acids. V shed 6 bases and J shed 0 bases, with 18 bases lying between them. To note about this clonotype: What it recognizes is unknown.

The TCR originated in a man between 50 and 69 years old who received an inactivated influenza vaccine. The chain has TRBV6-2 or TRBV6-3 and TRBJ2-7; possible D gene TRBD2, 6 bases. Here the sequenced sample was PBMCs from blood, taken less than 30 months after vaccination. The chain's CDR3 is CASSSIGRLGSYEQYF. In DNA, the CDR3 is TGTGCCAGCAGCTCAATCGGGAGACTAGGCTCCTACGAGCAGTACTTC.